A single sample is the source of the 13 T cell receptor beta chains below, sequenced in a study of shared clonotypes between healthy human individuals. Libraries were prepared by immunoSEQ multiplex PCR; TCRdb keeps only in-frame clonotypes and omits some of them. Among 95,000 to 120,000 clones listed, around 66% were seen once. The sequenced sample was memory CD8+ T cells sorted from blood. Subset defined: CD45RO+ cells pooled with CCR7-negative TemRA cells. The receptors were gathered from a woman between 25 and 40 years old in good health.

The J gene is TRBJ1-1, the V gene TRBV6-6; TRBD1 matches 10 bases. The V gene's germline CDR1 is MNHNY and CDR2 SVGAGI (reference sequence). The CDR3 is 14 residues long. J was trimmed by 5 bases and V by 4 bases; bases with no gene match: 4. CDR3 DNA sequence: TGTGCCAGCAGTTGGACAGGGGGGAAGACTGAAGCTTTCTTT. This gives the protein CASSWTGGKTEAFF.

As for this clone: This may come from a read error, since a much larger clone is one base off. The chain recombines TRBV7-2 with TRBJ1-2; TRBD1 agrees at 9 bases. Germline loops: CDR1 SGHTA, CDR2 FQGNSA. The CDR3 is made up of 13 amino acids. V gave up 3 bases and J gave up 6 bases; unmatched junction bases: 2. CDR3 in amino acids: CASSLGTGNGYTF. The CDR3 nucleotides read TGTGCCAGCAGCTTGGGGACAGGGAATGGCTACACCTTC.

This rearrangement joins TRBV2 to TRBJ2-1; 9 positions agree with TRBD2. The J segment lost 2 bases and the V segment lost 1 base, leaving 3 bases of the junction unmatched. The CDR3 is 16 amino acids. Germline values: CDR1 SNHLY, CDR2 FYNNEI. CDR3 nucleotides: TGTGCCAGCAGTGAAGGGCGGGAGGGCCCCTACAATGAGCAGTTCTTC. It codes for CASSEGREGPYNEQFF.

The chain joins TRBV10-3 to TRBJ2-3; D uncertain. Germline V gene sequence: CDR1 ENHRY, CDR2 SYGVKD. The CDR3 length is 11 residues. The ends were cut back, 3 bases at V and 6 bases at J, with 4 bases in the middle. The DNA for the CDR3 is TGTGCCATCAGTGATTACGATACGCAGTATTTT. It codes for CAISDYDTQYF.

This clone appeared many times. The chain links TRBV7-9 to TRBJ2-7, with 9 bases lining up with TRBD1. CDR3 length equals 16 residues. The germline V gene encodes CDR1 SEHNR and CDR2 FQNEAQ (reference sequence). V gave up 5 bases and J gave up 6 bases; unmatched junction bases: 14. CDR3: CASSPTGTGMPGEQYF. Written as DNA, the CDR3 is TGTGCCAGCAGCCCCACCGGGACAGGGATGCCGGGCGAGCAGTACTTC.

The rearrangement uses TRBV28 and TRBJ2-4; TRBD1 might be the D (5 bases). The V gene's germline CDR1 is MDHEN and CDR2 SYDVKM. The length of the CDR3 is 15 residues. The V end lost 7 bases, the J end lost 3 bases, and 16 bases lay between the germline ends. The DNA for the CDR3 is TGTGCCAGCACAGGCCTCAGGGCGGACAAAAACATTCAGTACTTC. Amino acids: CASTGLRADKNIQYF.

The chain links TRBV5-1 to TRBJ1-1; 7 bases fit TRBD1. CDR3 length: 13 amino acids. The germline V gene encodes CDR1 SGHRS and CDR2 YFSETQ. With V trimmed by 7 bases and J by 3 bases, 6 bases remained unmatched. DNA of the CDR3: TGCGCCAGCGCTACAGGGGCCTACACTGAAGCTTTCTTT. It encodes CASATGAYTEAFF.

Notes on this clone: The junction and the germline gene differ at one end; a read error may be behind it. The chain carries TRBV7-2 and TRBJ1-2; D remains ambiguous. The CDR3 sequence is 14 residues long. The germline gives CDR1 SGHTA, CDR2 FQGNSA. This CDR3 reads CASSFKARAYDYTF. CDR3 coding DNA: TGTGCCAGCAGCTTCAAAGCGCGTGCGTATGACTACACCTTC.

In DNA form, the CDR3 reads TGTGCCAGCAGTGACTCGGAGGGGATGGCCTTGGGTGGCTACACCTTC. This codes for CASSDSEGMALGGYTF. This rearrangement joins TRBV6-4 to TRBJ1-2; D perhaps matches TRBD1 (5 bases). Per the germline V gene, CDR1 is MRHNA and CDR2 is SNTAGT. The CDR3 consists of 16 residues. V was clipped by 0 bases and J by 7 bases, with 18 bases between them.

This clone was detected only a few times. This CDR3 reads CASSAYNEQFF. CDR3 nucleotide sequence: TGTGCCAGTAGTGCATACAATGAGCAGTTCTTC. This chain links TRBV19 with TRBJ2-1; D ambiguous. The CDR3 extends over 11 amino acids. Per the germline V gene, CDR1 is LNHDA and CDR2 is SQIVND (reference sequence). V was pared by 5 bases and J by 4 bases, with 3 bases between.

V usage is TRBV2 and J usage is TRBJ2-3; 11 bases are shared with TRBD2. Trimming took 6 bases from V and 3 from J; bases not matched to a gene: 5. The CDR3 runs to 15 residues. Germline assignment: CDR1 SNHLY and CDR2 FYNNEI. The DNA of the CDR3 is TGTGCCAGCAGACTACTAGCGGGAGAGACAGATACGCAGTATTTT. This codes for CASRLLAGETDTQYF.

This clone was picked up many times. V gene TRBV19 combines with J gene TRBJ1-2; D is ambiguous. The length of the CDR3 is 14 residues. CDR1 is LNHDA, CDR2 SQIVND, per germline (reference sequence). V lost 3 bases and J 8 bases, leaving 16 bases between the germline ends. CDR3 sequence reads: CASSIPSAARGYTF. The CDR3 nucleotides are TGTGCCAGTAGTATTCCTTCCGCGGCGAGGGGCTACACCTTC.

The chain links TRBV6-5 to TRBJ2-1, with 7 bases lining up with TRBD2. This CDR3 contains 15 residues. V lost 5 bases, J lost 5 bases, and 9 bases stayed unmatched. The germline gives CDR1 MNHEY, CDR2 SVGAGI. Here the CDR3 reads CASSITSVTNNEQFF. CDR3 in DNA: TGTGCCAGCAGTATCACTAGCGTGACCAACAATGAGCAGTTCTTC.